The rows below give T cell receptor beta chains drawn from one sample of a study of T-cell reconstitution after alpha-beta-depleted transplantation in children. One entry per CDR3 protein results from TCRdb running MiXCR on the PCR reads. Among fewer than 550,000 distinct CDR3 sequences listed, 10% to 13% were seen once. Here the sequenced sample was PBMCs, taken before TCRalphabeta/CD19-depleted stem cell transplant. Receptor source: a child younger than 10 with inherited bone marrow failure, due to receive a stem cell transplant. The CDR3 runs from the conserved cysteine through the conserved F or W. Fields, in order: J gene, D gene, CDR3 length, clone size, V gene, CDR3 protein, CDR3 DNA. A D gene is named only where the DNA matches it firmly. Rows may omit the clone size; those that give it use once, few, many or a size class.

TRBJ1-5 | . | 15 | many | TRBV5-1 | CASSFSTGTDQPQHF | TGCGCCAGCAGCTTTAGTACAGGGACCGATCAGCCCCAGCATTTT
TRBJ1-2 | . | 13 | . | TRBV6-6 | CASSYPQDYGYTF | TGTGCCAGCAGTTACCCGCAGGACTATGGCTACACCTTC
TRBJ2-5 | TRBD2 | 23 | many | TRBV11-2 | CASSLDLPLIWASGRASQETQYF | TGTGCCAGCAGCTTAGATCTACCATTAATTTGGGCTAGCGGGAGAGCTTCCCAAGAGACCCAGTACTTC
TRBJ1-5 | TRBD1 | 16 | many | TRBV4-1 | CASSRTQGARNQPQHF | TGCGCCAGCAGCCGGACCCAGGGGGCCCGCAATCAGCCCCAGCATTTT
TRBJ2-7 | . | 12 | few | TRBV27 | CASSGVVSEQYF | TGTGCCAGCAGTGGGGTAGTATCCGAGCAGTACTTC
TRBJ2-2 | . | 16 | many | TRBV15 | CATSREPLRNTGELFF | TGTGCCACCAGCAGAGAACCCTTACGGAACACCGGGGAGCTGTTTTTT
TRBJ2-7 | TRBD1 | 15 | . | TRBV28 | CASNPMGQGAWEQYF | TGTGCCAGCAACCCGATGGGACAGGGGGCGTGGGAGCAGTACTTC
TRBJ2-5 | TRBD2 | 18 | few | TRBV10-3 | CAISAELAGDGVGQTQYF | TGTGCCATCAGTGCCGAACTAGCGGGAGACGGGGTTGGTCAGACCCAGTACTTC
TRBJ2-5 | TRBD1 | 14 | . | TRBV12-3/TRBV12-4 | CASSAGTGGETQYF | TGTGCCAGCAGTGCCGGGACAGGGGGGGAGACCCAGTACTTC
TRBJ1-3 | . | 15 | few | TRBV18 | CASSPSTRSGNTIYF | TGTGCCAGCTCACCAAGTACCCGCTCTGGAAACACCATATATTTT
TRBJ2-2 | . | 14 | many | TRBV20-1 | CSASSVTHTGELFF | TGCAGTGCTAGTAGTGTTACCCACACCGGGGAGCTGTTTTTT
TRBJ2-7 | TRBD2 | 16 | . | TRBV12-3/TRBV12-4 | CASSFPRREGRYEQYF | TGTGCCAGCAGTTTCCCTCGGCGGGAGGGTAGGTACGAGCAGTACTTC
TRBJ2-2 | TRBD2 | 15 | few | TRBV30 | CAWSGLAGGTGELFF | TGTGCCTGGAGCGGCCTAGCGGGAGGAACCGGGGAGCTGTTTTTT
TRBJ2-7 | TRBD1 | 16 | . | TRBV7-9 | CASSPGPGTGDYEQYF | TGTGCCAGCAGCCCTGGGCCCGGGACAGGGGACTACGAGCAGTACTTC
TRBJ2-2 | TRBD1 | 16 | many | TRBV20-1 | CSATSPGQANTGELFF | TGCAGTGCTACATCTCCTGGACAGGCGAACACCGGGGAGCTGTTTTTT
TRBJ2-1 | TRBD2 | 15 | many | TRBV20-1 | CSAILAGSSYNEQFF | TGCAGTGCTATACTAGCGGGGAGCTCCTACAATGAGCAGTTCTTC
TRBJ1-2 | . | 12 | few | TRBV29-1 | CSVGSDNYGYTF | TGCAGCGTTGGATCGGATAACTATGGCTACACCTTC
TRBJ2-1 | TRBD2 | 15 | many | TRBV12-3/TRBV12-4 | CASSQGLGTYNEQFF | TGTGCCAGCAGCCAGGGACTAGGGACATACAATGAGCAGTTCTTC
TRBJ2-1 | . | 12 | many | TRBV24-1 | CATHSLSGEQFF | TGTGCCACCCACTCTCTTTCTGGTGAGCAGTTCTTC
TRBJ2-1 | TRBD2 | 15 | many | TRBV20-1 | CSARDPGGIYNEQFF | TGCAGTGCTAGAGATCCGGGAGGTATTTACAATGAGCAGTTCTTC
TRBJ2-3 | . | 12 | . | TRBV4-3 | CASSQEGLTQYF | TGCGCCAGCAGCCAAGAGGGCCTTACGCAGTATTTT
TRBJ2-7 | . | 14 | few | TRBV28 | CASSPPSGLEEQYF | TGTGCCAGCAGTCCCCCAAGCGGGCTCGAAGAGCAGTACTTC
TRBJ2-7 | TRBD1 | 13 | many | TRBV20-1 | CSAPGQGDFEQYF | TGCAGTGCCCCGGGACAGGGGGACTTCGAGCAGTACTTC
TRBJ2-1 | . | 15 | few | TRBV9 | CASSVDIGTINEQFF | TGTGCCAGCAGCGTAGACATCGGGACCATCAATGAGCAGTTCTTC
TRBJ2-1 | . | 16 | few | TRBV6-2/TRBV6-3 | CASSYRPSPFGNEQFF | TGTGCCAGCAGTTACCGTCCGAGTCCCTTTGGAAATGAGCAGTTCTTC
TRBJ2-1 | TRBD2 | 15 | many | TRBV5-6 | CASSPASGVNNEQFF | TGTGCCAGCAGCCCCGCTAGCGGAGTTAACAATGAGCAGTTCTTC
TRBJ1-1 | . | 13 | many | TRBV28 | CASSLLRGAGAFF | TGTGCCAGCAGTTTATTGAGGGGTGCGGGGGCTTTCTTT
TRBJ2-7 | TRBD2 | 16 | few | TRBV20-1 | CSARNTGTSGGYEQYF | TGCAGTGCTAGAAATACCGGGACTAGCGGAGGGTACGAGCAGTACTTC
TRBJ1-5 | . | 14 | few | TRBV7-9 | CASSRAYSNQPQHF | TGTGCCAGCAGCCGAGCATATAGCAATCAGCCCCAGCATTTT
TRBJ1-3 | . | 14 | many | TRBV7-2 | CASSQQSSGNTIYF | TGTGCCAGCAGCCAACAGAGCTCTGGAAACACCATATATTTT
TRBJ2-7 | . | 13 | . | TRBV11-2 | CASSFPRGGEQYF | TGTGCCAGCAGCTTTCCCCGCGGCGGCGAGCAGTACTTC
TRBJ2-6 | TRBD1 | 17 | few | TRBV10-3 | CAISVRDRVVGANVLTF | TGTGCCATCTCAGTCCGGGACAGGGTTGTTGGGGCCAACGTCCTGACTTTC
TRBJ1-1 | TRBD1 | 13 | few | TRBV5-1 | CASREGASTEAFF | TGCGCCAGCAGGGAGGGGGCGAGCACTGAAGCTTTCTTT
TRBJ2-7 | . | 13 | few | TRBV15 | CATSRTTGYEQYF | TGTGCCACCAGCAGAACAACAGGCTACGAGCAGTACTTC
TRBJ2-6 | . | 17 | many | TRBV11-2 | CASSLELGRAGANVLTF | TGTGCCAGCAGCTTAGAACTGGGCAGGGCTGGGGCCAACGTCCTGACTTTC
TRBJ2-1 | . | 20 | many | TRBV6-2/TRBV6-3 | CASSYSRGNWASSSYNEQFF | TGTGCCAGCAGTTACTCGAGGGGGAACTGGGCCTCTTCCTCCTACAATGAGCAGTTCTTC
TRBJ2-7 | TRBD1 | 15 | many | TRBV5-6 | CASSPGQGGLYEQYF | TGTGCCAGCAGCCCGGGACAGGGGGGGTTATACGAGCAGTACTTC
TRBJ2-1 | TRBD2 | 16 | . | TRBV4-2 | CASSQEAGDSYNEQFF | TGTGCCAGCAGCCAAGAAGCGGGGGACTCCTACAATGAGCAGTTCTTC
TRBJ1-2 | . | 12 | many | TRBV29-1 | CSVVYGSYGYTF | TGCAGCGTTGTTTATGGCAGCTATGGCTACACCTTC
TRBJ2-7 | TRBD2 | 15 | many | TRBV5-1 | CASSLEASGTGEQYF | TGCGCCAGCAGCTTGGAGGCTAGCGGGACTGGAGAGCAGTACTTC
TRBJ2-7 | TRBD2 | 13 | . | TRBV20-1 | CSARGLAGVEQYF | TGCAGTGCTAGAGGGCTAGCGGGAGTCGAGCAGTACTTC
TRBJ2-7 | TRBD2 | 15 | few | TRBV5-5 | CASSFQLAGPYEQYF | TGTGCCAGCAGCTTCCAACTAGCGGGCCCCTACGAGCAGTACTTC
TRBJ1-1 | . | 14 | many | TRBV9 | CASSVLGGDTEAFF | TGTGCCAGCAGCGTCCTCGGGGGGGACACTGAAGCTTTCTTT
TRBJ1-2 | . | 16 | few | TRBV4-3 | CASSQDYRGVNYGYTF | TGCGCCAGCAGCCAAGATTATCGCGGAGTGAACTATGGCTACACCTTC
TRBJ2-7 | . | 16 | . | TRBV23-1 | CASSQFQTEGTYEQYF | TGCGCCAGCAGTCAATTTCAGACTGAGGGCACCTACGAGCAGTACTTC
TRBJ2-7 | TRBD1 | 13 | medium-sized | TRBV20-1 | CSAPGQGNYEQYF | TGCAGTGCTCCCGGACAGGGAAACTACGAGCAGTACTTC
TRBJ2-1 | TRBD2 | 15 | . | TRBV18 | CASFGTSGDYNEQFF | TGTGCCAGCTTCGGGACTAGCGGGGATTACAATGAGCAGTTCTTC
TRBJ2-7 | . | 14 | many | TRBV29-1 | CSVGTSSVTYEQYF | TGCAGCGTTGGGACATCTAGCGTCACCTACGAGCAGTACTTC
TRBJ2-5 | TRBD2 | 15 | many | TRBV11-2 | CASSLVLAYRETQYF | TGTGCCAGCAGCTTAGTACTAGCGTACCGTGAGACCCAGTACTTC
TRBJ2-1 | TRBD2 | 15 | few | TRBV10-3 | CAIRKREGAGNEQFF | TGTGCCATCAGAAAGCGGGAGGGCGCTGGGAATGAGCAGTTCTTC
TRBJ1-4 | . | 13 | many | TRBV12-3/TRBV12-4 | CASSPDRLGKLFF | TGTGCCAGCAGCCCCGACAGGCTTGGAAAACTGTTTTTT
TRBJ2-5 | . | 14 | few | TRBV12-3/TRBV12-4 | CASSLQGPQETQYF | TGTGCCAGCAGTTTACAGGGTCCCCAAGAGACCCAGTACTTC
TRBJ2-1 | . | 14 | many | TRBV11-2 | CASSWGGPNNEQFF | TGTGCCAGCAGCTGGGGCGGCCCCAACAATGAGCAGTTCTTC
TRBJ2-4 | TRBD1 | 14 | . | TRBV7-2 | CASTDRQGVNIQYF | TGTGCCAGCACCGATCGACAGGGGGTGAACATTCAGTACTTC
TRBJ2-2 | . | 14 | many | TRBV28 | CANSHRSAPGELFF | TGTGCCAATTCCCATCGGAGCGCCCCCGGGGAGCTGTTTTTT
TRBJ2-1 | . | 15 | many | TRBV5-1 | CASTRIVGSYNEQFF | TGCGCCAGCACCCGAATAGTAGGGTCCTACAATGAGCAGTTCTTC
TRBJ2-1 | TRBD2 | 14 | many | TRBV27 | CASSSSGSYNEQFF | TGTGCCAGCAGTTCTAGCGGTTCCTACAATGAGCAGTTCTTC